Sequencing of this TCR beta chain was carried out in a study of T cell responses to AZD1222 COVID-19 vaccine. Germline CDR1 is MNHEY and CDR2 is SMNVEV (reference sequence). There are 15 residues in the CDR3. Germline trimming cut 3 bases from V and 8 bases from J; bases unmatched to any gene: 6. The data were produced by immunoSEQ multiplex PCR, yet TCRdb's version contains in-frame clones alone and is incomplete. The table has over 75,000 clones, over 85% seen once. This clone was recorded once. The antigen remains undetermined. Findings of the study overall: Repertoires were obtained solely post-peak T cell response.

The sample consisted of peripheral blood, taken on day 0 of AZD1222 vaccination. This clonotype was obtained from an adult in good health. The chain is built from TRBV27 and TRBJ1-6; 8 bases line up with TRBD1. Written as DNA, the CDR3 is TGTGCCAGCAGTTTCTCCGGGACAGGTTATTCACCCCTCCACTTT. It codes for CASSFSGTGYSPLHF.